The 15 T cell receptor beta chains below all came from one sample that was sequenced in a study of blood T cell repertoires in COVID-19. TCRdb's table, derived via immunoSEQ multiplex PCR, lists solely in-frame clones and lacks some. The sample lists 250,000 or so clones, 84% occurring once. Sequenced sample: peripheral blood. The receptors originated from a woman in her thirties or forties who had recovered from COVID-19.

The V gene is TRBV3-1 (or the pseudogene TRBV3-2), the J gene TRBJ2-2; maybe TRBD1 (5 bases). V was clipped by 0 bases and J by 5 bases, with 13 bases between them. The CDR3 contains 16 residues. Germline CDR1 reads LGHDT; CDR2 reads YNNKEL (reference sequence). The CDR3 coding sequence is TGTGCCAGCAGCCAAGAGATCGGCAGGGTGACCGGGGAGCTGTTTTTT. Encoded protein: CASSQEIGRVTGELFF.

The chain's CDR3 is CASRPDSFNGRYNQPQHF. CDR3 bases: TGTGCCAGCAGGCCCGACAGCTTTAACGGACGGTACAATCAGCCCCAGCATTTT. The rearrangement links TRBV28 to TRBJ1-5; tentatively, D is TRBD1 (5 bases). The CDR3 is made up of 18 amino acids. CDR1 and CDR2 from the germline V gene are MDHEN and SYDVKM. V was cut by 6 bases and J by 3 bases, with 24 bases left in between.

The chain employs TRBV11-2 and TRBJ1-5; D perhaps matches TRBD1 (6 bases). Germline loops: CDR1 SGHAT, CDR2 FQNNGV. V was clipped by 4 bases and J by 4 bases, with 8 bases between them. The CDR3 spans 13 residues. As DNA, the CDR3 is TGTGCCAGCAGCTATACAGGGAATCAGCCCCAGCATTTT. Translated, it gives CASSYTGNQPQHF.

CDR3 in amino acids: CASSSFSGAETQYF. The CDR3 nucleotides read TGTGCCAGCAGCTCTTTTAGCGGTGCAGAGACCCAGTACTTC. V gene TRBV5-5 combines with J gene TRBJ2-5; a possible D gene is TRBD2 (6 bases). This CDR3 region has 14 residues. The V gene's germline CDR1 is SGHKS and CDR2 YYEKEE (reference sequence). The V end was cut by 3 bases, the J end by 4 bases, with 13 bases between.

The V and J genes are TRBV18 and TRBJ2-2; 7 positions match TRBD1. This CDR3 region has 16 residues. CDR1 and CDR2 (germline): KGHSH, LQKENI. V lost 3 bases, J lost 7 bases, and 11 bases stayed unmatched. In DNA, the CDR3 is TGTGCCAGCTCACCCCAGCGAGGGGGCGCAGGCGGGGAGCTGTTTTTT. This encodes CASSPQRGGAGGELFF. Full variable domain (missing parts from reference TRBV18 and TRBJ2-2): NAGVMQNPRHLVRRRGQEARLRCSPMKGHSHVYWYRQLPEEGLKFMVYLQKENIIDESGMPKERFSAEFPKEGPSILRIQQVVRGDSAAYFCASSPQRGGAGGELFFGEGSRLTVL.

In nucleotides, the CDR3 is TGTGCCAGCAGCCCTAAACCGGGACAGGGGGCCTACGAGCAGTACTTC. It codes for CASSPKPGQGAYEQYF. The chain combines TRBV7-9 with TRBJ2-7; 11 bases agree with TRBD1. Trimming at V came to 5 bases and at J to 2 bases, leaving 8 bases not matched to a gene. Germline V CDR1 and CDR2: SEHNR, FQNEAQ (reference sequence). The CDR3 totals 16 residues.

This chain joins TRBV11-2 and TRBJ2-7; 8 bases align to TRBD1. V shed 5 bases and J 0 bases; nucleotides not matched to a gene: 12. Germline loops: CDR1 SGHAT, CDR2 FQNNGV. CDR3 length equals 17 residues. The CDR3 DNA is TGTGCCAGCAGCCCGGACAGGGCGGATAGACCCTCCTACGAGCAGTACTTC. It translates to CASSPDRADRPSYEQYF.

The chain uses TRBV2 and TRBJ2-7; tentative D call: TRBD1 (5 bases). Germline lookup yields CDR1 SNHLY and CDR2 FYNNEI. Trimming shortened V by 7 bases and J by 4 bases, and 5 bases separated the two germline ends. The CDR3 totals 10 residues. The CDR3 region is CASKGYEQYF. As DNA, the CDR3 is TGTGCCAGCAAGGGGTACGAGCAGTACTTC.

This clone was recorded only once. V usage is TRBV29-1 and J usage is TRBJ2-1, with 9 positions matching TRBD2. The CDR3 is 18 amino acids. The germline CDR1 and CDR2 sequences are SQVTM and ANQGSEA. The trim removed 1 base at V and 4 bases at J, leaving 14 bases unmatched. The CDR3 DNA follows: TGCAGCGTTGAAGGCGCGGGCCTAGCGGGACGACCGTACAATGAGCAGTTCTTC. Translated: CSVEGAGLAGRPYNEQFF.

The rearrangement links TRBV3-1 (or the pseudogene TRBV3-2) to TRBJ1-2, with D perhaps TRBD1 (5 bases). This CDR3 has 14 residues. V was cut by 4 bases and J by 7 bases, with 16 bases left in between. CDR1 is LGHDT and CDR2 is YNNKEL in the germline V gene (reference sequence). CDR3: CASSLPGQAGGYTF. The CDR3 DNA follows: TGTGCCAGCAGCCTCCCCGGACAAGCTGGTGGCTACACCTTC.

This clone was detected only once. The CDR3 nucleotides are TGTGCCAGCAGCGCCCCGGGTGGGGCACAGTTCTTC. Protein sequence: CASSAPGGAQFF. The chain employs TRBV2 and TRBJ2-1; possible D gene TRBD1, 5 bases. Trimming cost V 6 bases and J 13 bases, with 16 bases left between them. Germline V gives CDR1 SNHLY, CDR2 FYNNEI. The CDR3 spans 12 residues.

The V and J genes are TRBV7-9 and TRBJ2-1; 8 nucleotides agree with TRBD2. This CDR3 has 15 residues. The ends lost 3 bases at V and 4 bases at J; junction bases unmatched: 5. Germline values: CDR1 SEHNR, CDR2 FQNEAQ (reference sequence). This chain's CDR3 is CASSLVSGVYNEQFF. CDR3 bases: TGTGCCAGCAGCTTGGTTAGCGGGGTTTACAATGAGCAGTTCTTC.

This clone was seen just once. The CDR3 DNA reads as TGTGCCAGTAGTATAGATCGAGGAGGCTACACCTTC. The encoded protein is CASSIDRGGYTF. J is TRBJ1-2 and V is TRBV19; no clear D gene. The CDR3 is 12 amino acids. Germline V gene data show CDR1 as LNHDA and CDR2 as SQIVND (reference sequence). With 0 bases removed from V and 8 bases from J, the gap between germline ends came to 7 bases.

V is TRBV30 and J is TRBJ2-2, with 9 positions matching TRBD1. V was pared by 4 bases and J by 7 bases, with 4 bases of the junction left unmatched. The CDR3 consists of 13 residues. CDR1 and CDR2 from the germline V gene are GTSNPN and SVGIG (reference sequence). CDR3 residues: CAWKGQGGGELFF. The DNA of the CDR3 is TGTGCCTGGAAGGGACAGGGCGGCGGGGAGCTGTTTTTT.

This clone was seen just once. This chain joins TRBV15 and TRBJ1-1, with TRBD1 matching 8 bases. The V gene's germline CDR1 is LNHNV and CDR2 YYDKDF (reference sequence). The CDR3 sequence is 15 residues long. The V and J ends lost 2 bases and 5 bases, in that order; junction bases with no gene match: 7. The CDR3 region is CATSRNRGAGTEAFF. The DNA of the CDR3 is TGTGCCACCAGCAGAAACAGGGGGGCAGGGACTGAAGCTTTCTTT.